The T cell receptor beta chain under discussion was sequenced for a study of Graves' ophthalmopathy and Graves' hyperthyroidism. General study points: At around 70% sensitivity and approximately 74% specificity, the model predicted progression of the ophthalmopathy.

Concerning this clonotype itself: Its antigen remains unknown. Mismatch with germline at one junction end may stem from a read error.

CDR1 is LNHDA, CDR2 SQIVND, per germline (reference sequence). The CDR3 loop spans 13 amino acids. Beta-chain TCR CDR3 regions were amplified from RNA transcripts. An opening RT-PCR round employed HTBI primers and preceded a second-round multiplex PCR. Via MiXCR, TCRdb re-called the multiplex PCR reads, giving one row per CDR3 protein. The sample contains about 370,000 distinct CDR3 sequences, approximately 17% of which appear only once. Each hyperthyroidism patient was newly diagnosed, with under 2 months' duration, and aged 18 to 65. Pregnant or lactating patients and those with other autoimmune diseases or uncontrolled infections were excluded.

The rearrangement uses TRBV19 and TRBJ2-7; 8 positions agree with TRBD1. This sequence originates from an adult woman with stable Graves' hyperthyroidism. Sequencing was carried out using peripheral blood. Here the CDR3 DNA reads TGTGCCTGTAGTGCCAATCCGGGACAGGTTCTCTACTTC. Amino acids: CACSANPGQVLYF.